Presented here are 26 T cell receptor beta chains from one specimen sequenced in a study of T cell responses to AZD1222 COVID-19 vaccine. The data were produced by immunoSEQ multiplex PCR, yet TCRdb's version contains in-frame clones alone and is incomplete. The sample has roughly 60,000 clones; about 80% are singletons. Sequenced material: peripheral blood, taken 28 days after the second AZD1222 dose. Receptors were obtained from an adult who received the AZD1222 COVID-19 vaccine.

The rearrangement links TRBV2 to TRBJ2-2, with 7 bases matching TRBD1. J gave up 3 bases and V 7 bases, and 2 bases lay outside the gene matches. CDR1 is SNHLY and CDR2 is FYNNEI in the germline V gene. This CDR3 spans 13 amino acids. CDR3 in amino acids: CASKRGHTGELFF. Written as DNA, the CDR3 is TGTGCCAGCAAAAGGGGGCACACCGGGGAGCTGTTTTTT.

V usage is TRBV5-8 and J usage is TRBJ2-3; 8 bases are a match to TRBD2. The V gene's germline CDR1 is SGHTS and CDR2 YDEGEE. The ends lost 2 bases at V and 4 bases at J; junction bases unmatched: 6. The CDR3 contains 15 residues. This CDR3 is CASSLFAGGADTQYF. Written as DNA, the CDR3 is TGTGCCAGCAGCTTATTTGCGGGGGGCGCAGATACGCAGTATTTT.

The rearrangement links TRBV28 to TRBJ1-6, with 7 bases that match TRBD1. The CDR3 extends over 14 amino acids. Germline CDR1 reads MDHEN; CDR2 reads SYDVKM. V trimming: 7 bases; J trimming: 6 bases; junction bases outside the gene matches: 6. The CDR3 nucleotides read TGTGCCAGCAAAATACAGGGGACTAATTCACCCCTCCACTTT. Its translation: CASKIQGTNSPLHF.

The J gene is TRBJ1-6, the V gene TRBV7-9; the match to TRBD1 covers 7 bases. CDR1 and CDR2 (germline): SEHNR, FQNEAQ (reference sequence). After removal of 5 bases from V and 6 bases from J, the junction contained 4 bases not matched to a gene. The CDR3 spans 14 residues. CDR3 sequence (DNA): TGTGCCAGCAGCCAAGGGGGCCTTAATTCACCCCTCCACTTT. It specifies CASSQGGLNSPLHF. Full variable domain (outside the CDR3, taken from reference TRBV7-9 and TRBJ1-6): DTGVSQNPRHKITKRGQNVTFRCDPISEHNRLYWYRQTLGQGPEFLTYFQNEAQLEKSRLLSDRFSAERPKGSFSTLEIQRTEQGDSAMYLCASSQGGLNSPLHFGNGTRLTVT.

CDR3 nucleotides: TGTGCCAGCAGCTCCTTTGTTGGGGTTCAGGACGAGCAGTACTTC. Amino acids: CASSSFVGVQDEQYF. V gene TRBV7-6 combines with J gene TRBJ2-7; no reliable D call. V gave up 4 bases and J gave up 5 bases, with 18 bases separating them. Germline CDR1 is SGHVS and CDR2 is FNYEAQ. The CDR3 covers 15 residues. The variable domain in full, completed from reference TRBV7-6 and TRBJ2-7, reads GAGVSQSPRYKVTKRGQDVALRCDPISGHVSLYWYRQALGQGPEFLTYFNYEAQQDKSGLPNDRFSAERPEGSISTLTIQRTEQRDSAMYRCASSSFVGVQDEQYFGPGTRLTVT.

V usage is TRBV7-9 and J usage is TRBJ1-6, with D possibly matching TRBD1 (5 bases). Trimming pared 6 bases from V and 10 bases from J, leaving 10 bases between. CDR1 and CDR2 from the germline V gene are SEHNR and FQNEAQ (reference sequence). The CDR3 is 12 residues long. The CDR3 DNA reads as TGTGCCAGCAGGGCGGGGCAGTCACCCCTCCACTTT. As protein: CASRAGQSPLHF.

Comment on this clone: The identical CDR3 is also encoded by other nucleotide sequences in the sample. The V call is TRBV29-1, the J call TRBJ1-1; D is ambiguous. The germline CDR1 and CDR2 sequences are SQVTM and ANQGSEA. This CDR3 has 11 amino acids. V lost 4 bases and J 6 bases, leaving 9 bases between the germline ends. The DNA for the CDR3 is TGCAGCGTTGGGCGTGGAGCTGAAGCTTTCTTT. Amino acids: CSVGRGAEAFF.

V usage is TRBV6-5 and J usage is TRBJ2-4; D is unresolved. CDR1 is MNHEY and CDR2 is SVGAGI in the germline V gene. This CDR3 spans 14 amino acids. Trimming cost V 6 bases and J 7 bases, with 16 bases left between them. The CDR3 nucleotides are TGTGCCAGCAGCTCCCGCCGCCAAACGAACATTCAGTACTTC. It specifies CASSSRRQTNIQYF.

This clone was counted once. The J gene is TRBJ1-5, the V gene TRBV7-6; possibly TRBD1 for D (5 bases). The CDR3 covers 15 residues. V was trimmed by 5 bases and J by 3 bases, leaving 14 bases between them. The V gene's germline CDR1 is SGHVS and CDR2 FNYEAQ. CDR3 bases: TGTGCCAGCAGCCCGGGGGGGGAGTACAATCAGCCCCAGCATTTT. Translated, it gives CASSPGGEYNQPQHF.

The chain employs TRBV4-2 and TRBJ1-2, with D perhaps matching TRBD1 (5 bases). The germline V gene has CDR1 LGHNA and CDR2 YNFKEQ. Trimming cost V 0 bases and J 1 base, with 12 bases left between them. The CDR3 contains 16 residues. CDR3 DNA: TGTGCCAGCAGCCAAGAATCAGGGTCTCATAACTATGGCTACACCTTC. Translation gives CASSQESGSHNYGYTF.

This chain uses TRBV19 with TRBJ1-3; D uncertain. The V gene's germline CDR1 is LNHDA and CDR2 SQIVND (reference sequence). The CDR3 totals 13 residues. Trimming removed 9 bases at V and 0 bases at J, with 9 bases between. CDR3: CASRISSGNTIYF. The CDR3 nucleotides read TGTGCCAGCAGGATCAGCTCTGGAAACACCATATATTTT.

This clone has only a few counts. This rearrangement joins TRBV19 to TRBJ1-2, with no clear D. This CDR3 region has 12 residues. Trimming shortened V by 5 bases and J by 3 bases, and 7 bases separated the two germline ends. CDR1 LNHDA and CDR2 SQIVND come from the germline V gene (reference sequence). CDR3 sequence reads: CASSPRDYGYTF. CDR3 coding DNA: TGTGCCAGTAGTCCCCGGGACTATGGCTACACCTTC. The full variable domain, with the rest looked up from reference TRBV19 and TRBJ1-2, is DGGITQSPKYLFRKEGQNVTLSCEQNLNHDAMYWYRQDPGQGLRLIYYSQIVNDFQKGDIAEGYSVSREKKESFPLTVTSAQKNPTAFYLCASSPRDYGYTFGSGTRLTVV.

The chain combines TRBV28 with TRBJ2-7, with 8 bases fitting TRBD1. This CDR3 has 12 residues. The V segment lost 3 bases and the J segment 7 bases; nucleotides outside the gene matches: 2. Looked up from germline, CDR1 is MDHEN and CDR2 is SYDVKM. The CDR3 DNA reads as TGTGCCAGCAGTTTTCGACAGGGGGAGCAGTACTTC. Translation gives CASSFRQGEQYF.

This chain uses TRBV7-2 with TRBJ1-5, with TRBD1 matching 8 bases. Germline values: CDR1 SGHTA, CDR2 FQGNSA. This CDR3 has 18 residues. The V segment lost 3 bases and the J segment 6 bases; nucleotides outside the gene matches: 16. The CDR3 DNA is TGTGCCAGCAGCTTCCTCGGCCGGACAGGGCGCACACGTCAGCCCCAGCATTTT. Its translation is CASSFLGRTGRTRQPQHF.

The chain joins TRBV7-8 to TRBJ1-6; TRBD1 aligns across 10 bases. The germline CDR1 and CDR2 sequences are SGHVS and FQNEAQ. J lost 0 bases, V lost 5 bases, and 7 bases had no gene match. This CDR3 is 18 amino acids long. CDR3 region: CASSGDRGHSSYNSPLHF. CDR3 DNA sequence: TGTGCCAGCAGCGGAGACAGGGGGCATAGCTCCTATAATTCACCCCTCCACTTT. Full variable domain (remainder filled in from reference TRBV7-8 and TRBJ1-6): GAGVSQSPRYKVAKRGQDVALRCDPISGHVSLFWYQQALGQGPEFLTYFQNEAQLDKSGLPSDRFFAERPEGSVSTLKIQRTQQEDSAVYLCASSGDRGHSSYNSPLHFGNGTRLTVT.

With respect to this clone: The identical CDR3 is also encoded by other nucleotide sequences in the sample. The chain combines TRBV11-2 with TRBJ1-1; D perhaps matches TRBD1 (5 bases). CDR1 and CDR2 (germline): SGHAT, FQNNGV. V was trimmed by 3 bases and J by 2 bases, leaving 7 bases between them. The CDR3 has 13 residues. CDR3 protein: CASSLGVNTEAFF. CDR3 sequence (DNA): TGTGCCAGCAGCTTGGGGGTTAACACTGAAGCTTTCTTT.

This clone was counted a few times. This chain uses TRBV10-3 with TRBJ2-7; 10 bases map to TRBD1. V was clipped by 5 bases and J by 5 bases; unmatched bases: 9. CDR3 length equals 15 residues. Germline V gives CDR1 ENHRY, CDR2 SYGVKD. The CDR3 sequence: CAISPSDRGRNEQYF. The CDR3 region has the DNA TGTGCCATCAGTCCCTCCGACAGGGGGCGTAACGAGCAGTACTTC.

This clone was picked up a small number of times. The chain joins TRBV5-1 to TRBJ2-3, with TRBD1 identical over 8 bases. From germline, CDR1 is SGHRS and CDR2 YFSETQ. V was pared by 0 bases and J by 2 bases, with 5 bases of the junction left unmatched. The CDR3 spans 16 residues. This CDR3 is CASSLAGQGSTDTQYF. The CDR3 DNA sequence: TGCGCCAGCAGCTTGGCTGGACAGGGCTCCACAGATACGCAGTATTTT. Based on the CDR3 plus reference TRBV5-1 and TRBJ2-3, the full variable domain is KAGVTQTPRYLIKTRGQQVTLSCSPISGHRSVSWYQQTPGQGLQFLFEYFSETQRNKGNFPGRFSGRQFSNSRSEMNVSTLELGDSALYLCASSLAGQGSTDTQYFGPGTRLTVL.

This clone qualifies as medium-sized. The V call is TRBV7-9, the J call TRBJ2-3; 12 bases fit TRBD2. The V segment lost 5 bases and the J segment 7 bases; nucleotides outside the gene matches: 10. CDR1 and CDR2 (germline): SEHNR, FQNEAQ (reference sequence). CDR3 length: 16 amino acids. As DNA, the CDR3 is TGTGCCAGCAGCGCCTCCACTAGCGGGGGGACCTATACGCAGTATTTT. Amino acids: CASSASTSGGTYTQYF.

As DNA, the CDR3 is TGTGCCACCAGCAGAGGGGGGACAGGGGGTATTTACGAGCAGTACTTC. Translating it yields CATSRGGTGGIYEQYF. The V and J genes are TRBV15 and TRBJ2-7, with TRBD1 matching 11 bases. CDR1 LNHNV and CDR2 YYDKDF come from the germline V gene (reference sequence). J lost 4 bases, V lost 1 base, and 6 bases had no gene match. The CDR3 has 16 residues.

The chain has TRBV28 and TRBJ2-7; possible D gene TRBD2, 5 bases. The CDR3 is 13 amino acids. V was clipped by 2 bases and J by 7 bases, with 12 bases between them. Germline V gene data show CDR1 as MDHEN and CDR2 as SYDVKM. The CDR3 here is CASSLARTGEQYF. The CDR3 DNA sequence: TGTGCCAGCAGTTTAGCCCGTACGGGGGAGCAGTACTTC.

The CDR3 DNA follows: TGTGCCAGCAGAACTAGCGGGGGGGCCGGAGATACGCAGTATTTT. It yields the protein CASRTSGGAGDTQYF. The rearrangement joins TRBV19 to TRBJ2-3, with 13 bases aligning to TRBD2. The CDR3 extends over 15 amino acids. The J segment lost 5 bases and the V segment lost 9 bases, leaving 8 bases of the junction unmatched. Germline-derived CDR1 and CDR2 are LNHDA and SQIVND (reference sequence).

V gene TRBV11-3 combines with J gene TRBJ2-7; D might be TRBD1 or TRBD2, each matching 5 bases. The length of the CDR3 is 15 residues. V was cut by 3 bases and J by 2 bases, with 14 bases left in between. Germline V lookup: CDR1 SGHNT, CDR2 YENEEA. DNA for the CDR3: TGTGCCAGCAGCTTCACTCCGGGACGGCCCTACGAGCAGTACTTC. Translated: CASSFTPGRPYEQYF.

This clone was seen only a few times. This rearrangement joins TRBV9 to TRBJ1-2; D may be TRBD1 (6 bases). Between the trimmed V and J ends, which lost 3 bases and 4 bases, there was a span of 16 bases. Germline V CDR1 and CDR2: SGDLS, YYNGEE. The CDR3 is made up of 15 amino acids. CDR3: CASSAKQGRSYGYTF. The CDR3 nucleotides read TGTGCCAGCAGCGCAAAACAGGGAAGGAGCTATGGCTACACCTTC.

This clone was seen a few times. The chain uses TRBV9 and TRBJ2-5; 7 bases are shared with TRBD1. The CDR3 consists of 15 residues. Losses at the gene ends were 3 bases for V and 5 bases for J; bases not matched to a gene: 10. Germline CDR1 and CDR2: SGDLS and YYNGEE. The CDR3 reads CASSDAGTAWETQYF. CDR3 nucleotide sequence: TGTGCCAGCAGCGATGCCGGGACAGCATGGGAGACCCAGTACTTC.

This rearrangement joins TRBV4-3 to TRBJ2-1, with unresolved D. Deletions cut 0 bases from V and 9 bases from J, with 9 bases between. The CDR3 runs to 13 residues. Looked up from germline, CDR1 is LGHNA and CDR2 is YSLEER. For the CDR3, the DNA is TGCGCCAGCAGCCAAGATCTTGTGGGTGAGCAGTTCTTC. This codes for CASSQDLVGEQFF.